Shown below are 31 T cell receptor beta chains from a single sample sequenced in a study of OX40 agonist ivuxolimab in advanced cancers. Library preparation was by the immunoSEQ multiplex PCR assay. The table comes from immuneACCESS by way of TCRdb, which keeps in-frame sequences with V and J called. Part of the clones is missing from these tables; in studies checked, under half for an unresolved V gene and the rest for unknown reasons. The sample yields more than 15,000 clones; over 65% were counted once. Roughly a quarter of the sample lies in the top ten. The sample in question was CD4+ or CD8+ T cells sorted from blood, obtained in a trial of the OX40 agonist ivuxolimab. Every receptor here comes from an adult with an advanced solid tumor such as melanoma, head and neck, liver or kidney cancer.

The gene calls are TRBV16 and TRBJ2-1, with 7 nucleotides matching TRBD2. Germline V gene data show CDR1 as KGHSY and CDR2 as FQNENV. V lost 3 bases to trimming and J lost 1 base; unmatched junction nucleotides: 3. The CDR3 has 15 amino acids. The CDR3 protein is CASSHTSASYNEQFF. DNA for the CDR3: TGTGCCAGCAGCCATACTAGCGCATCCTACAATGAGCAGTTCTTC. Looking up the rest from reference TRBV16 and TRBJ2-1 gives the full variable domain: GEEVAQTPKHLVRGEGQKAKLYCAPIKGHSYVFWYQQVLKNEFKFLISFQNENVFDETGMPKERFSAKCLPNSPCSLEIQATKLEDSAVYFCASSHTSASYNEQFFGPGTRLTVL.

This sequence joins TRBV6-1 and TRBJ2-4; TRBD1 is a possible D gene (5 bases). The germline CDR1 and CDR2 sequences are MNHNS and SASEGT. The CDR3 length is 14 residues. The V end was cut by 7 bases, the J end by 5 bases, with 15 bases between. The CDR3 protein is CASIAEETENIQYF. The CDR3 region has the DNA TGTGCCAGCATCGCCGAGGAGACAGAAAACATTCAGTACTTC.

This clone came up once. V is TRBV7-2 and J is TRBJ1-2; no clear D gene. V lost 3 bases to trimming and J lost 7 bases, with 12 bases between them. Per germline, CDR1 SGHTA and CDR2 FQGNSA. This CDR3 is 13 amino acids long. The CDR3: CASSFDLILGYTF. CDR3 DNA: TGTGCCAGCAGCTTTGACTTAATTCTTGGCTACACCTTC. The whole variable domain, remainder taken from reference TRBV7-2 and TRBJ1-2, is GAGVSQSPSNKVTEKGKDVELRCDPISGHTALYWYRQSLGQGLEFLIYFQGNSAPDKSGLPSDRFSAERTGGSVSTLTIQRTQQEDSAVYLCASSFDLILGYTFGSGTRLTVV.

The CDR3 bases are TGTGCCAGCGATAGAACGGGACAGGGGATGAACACTGAAGCTTTCTTT. Its translation: CASDRTGQGMNTEAFF. V and J are TRBV27 and TRBJ1-1; 10 bases fit TRBD1. Germline-derived CDR1 and CDR2 are MNHEY and SMNVEV (reference sequence). V trimming: 8 bases; J trimming: 0 bases; junction bases outside the gene matches: 9. The CDR3 covers 16 residues.

The V and J genes are TRBV19 and TRBJ2-7; D might be TRBD1 (5 bases). The CDR3 is made up of 15 amino acids. The germline CDR1 and CDR2 sequences are LNHDA and SQIVND (reference sequence). Trimming took off 1 base at V and 3 bases at J, with 13 bases between the two ends. CDR3: CASSIVGQDRYEQYF. CDR3 in DNA: TGTGCCAGTAGTATAGTGGGGCAGGATCGCTACGAGCAGTACTTC.

The gene calls are TRBV19 and TRBJ2-2, with D unresolved. The CDR3 totals 15 residues. CDR1 is LNHDA and CDR2 is SQIVND in the germline V gene (reference sequence). Trimming stripped 1 base from V and 5 bases from J, with 11 bases between. CDR3 in DNA: TGTGCCAGTAGTATAGTAGCAGTCGGAACCGGGGAGCTGTTTTTT. It is translated as CASSIVAVGTGELFF.

The V call is TRBV27, the J call TRBJ2-7; D possibly corresponds to TRBD2 (5 bases). The germline gives CDR1 MNHEY, CDR2 SMNVEV (reference sequence). V lost 5 bases and J 7 bases, leaving 18 bases between the germline ends. The CDR3 has 14 residues. The CDR3 DNA is TGTGCCAGCAGTCCTCGGGGTGCACCACAGGAGCAGTACTTC. Its translation is CASSPRGAPQEQYF.

This chain connects TRBV19 to TRBJ1-2; 11 bases are shared with TRBD1. Germline lookup yields CDR1 LNHDA and CDR2 SQIVND (reference sequence). This CDR3 comprises 15 residues. The V segment lost 7 bases and the J segment 6 bases; nucleotides outside the gene matches: 10. CDR3 in DNA: TGTGCCAGTACAGGAGGGACAGGGGGATGGGATGGCTACACCTTC. It translates to CASTGGTGGWDGYTF.

This clone was seen once. V gene TRBV27 combines with J gene TRBJ1-5, with D unclear. Trimming cost V 6 bases and J 3 bases, with 18 bases left between them. This CDR3 is built from 16 residues. CDR1 and CDR2 from the germline V gene are MNHEY and SMNVEV (reference sequence). The CDR3 region is CASSFRANVPNQPQHF. The CDR3 DNA reads TGTGCCAGCAGCTTCCGGGCAAACGTCCCCAATCAGCCCCAGCATTTT.

This chain connects TRBV10-3 to TRBJ2-1, with TRBD2 matching 10 bases. Germline V gives CDR1 ENHRY, CDR2 SYGVKD. The trim removed 0 bases at V and 8 bases at J, leaving 7 bases unmatched. CDR3 size: 16 residues. CDR3 amino acids: CAISESRASGSHEQFF. In nucleotides, the CDR3 is TGTGCCATCAGTGAGTCGAGGGCTAGCGGGAGCCATGAGCAGTTCTTC.

This clone was picked up one time. J is TRBJ2-2 and V is TRBV9; D is perhaps TRBD2 (6 bases). The CDR3 has 14 amino acids. V lost 3 bases to trimming and J lost 3 bases, with 9 bases between them. CDR1 SGDLS and CDR2 YYNGEE come from the germline V gene. The CDR3, as DNA: TGTGCCAGCAGCGCCCGGGACTACACCGGGGAGCTGTTTTTT. Encoded protein: CASSARDYTGELFF. Full variable domain (rest looked up from reference TRBV9 and TRBJ2-2): DSGVTQTPKHLITATGQRVTLRCSPRSGDLSVYWYQQSLDQGLQFLIQYYNGEERAKGNILERFSAQQFPDLHSELNLSSLELGDSALYFCASSARDYTGELFFGEGSRLTVL.

This chain joins TRBV6-6 and TRBJ1-1, with 8 bases that match TRBD1. The length of the CDR3 is 16 residues. V gave up 2 bases and J gave up 6 bases; unmatched junction bases: 11. Germline V gene lookup returns CDR1 MNHNY and CDR2 SVGAGI (reference sequence). The CDR3 nucleotides are TGTGCCAGCAGTTACCGTCGAGACAGGGGTTCATCTGAAGCTTTCTTT. This codes for CASSYRRDRGSSEAFF.

A few counts support this clone. V and J are TRBV11-2 and TRBJ2-7; 8 positions match TRBD2. V shed 5 bases and J 3 bases; nucleotides not matched to a gene: 6. CDR1 SGHAT and CDR2 FQNNGV come from the germline V gene. The CDR3 covers 14 residues. The CDR3 DNA reads as TGTGCCAGCAGCATTAGCGGGGAACTCTACGAGCAGTACTTC. This codes for CASSISGELYEQYF.

The chain couples TRBV6-5 to TRBJ2-3; D possibly corresponds to TRBD2 (5 bases). The germline gives CDR1 MNHEY, CDR2 SVGAGI. Trimming removed 3 bases from V and 1 base from J, with 8 bases in between. This CDR3 is built from 14 residues. Here the CDR3 DNA reads TGTGCCAGCAGTTATGTTAGCGGCACAGATACGCAGTATTTT. Protein sequence: CASSYVSGTDTQYF.

The V call is TRBV15, the J call TRBJ2-3, with D maybe TRBD1 (5 bases). The ends were cut back, 0 bases at V and 1 base at J, with 11 bases in the middle. This CDR3 spans 16 amino acids. Per the germline V gene, CDR1 is LNHNV and CDR2 is YYDKDF (reference sequence). CDR3 sequence (DNA): TGTGCCACCAGCAGAGATCGAGGACAAGGCACAGATACGCAGTATTTT. This codes for CATSRDRGQGTDTQYF.

For this clone: This same CDR3 is encoded by further DNA sequences in the sample. The DNA of the CDR3 is TGTGCCAGCAGCTTAGGTGGCTACGAGAGCAATCAGCCCCAGCATTTT. Residues: CASSLGGYESNQPQHF. The gene calls are TRBV7-9 and TRBJ1-5, with unresolved D. This CDR3 region has 16 residues. Germline V gene data show CDR1 as SEHNR and CDR2 as FQNEAQ (reference sequence). The V and J ends lost 1 base and 1 base respectively, with 11 bases between them.

In DNA form, the CDR3 reads TGTGCCAGCAGCTTGACCGAAGATACGCAGTATTTT. Translation gives CASSLTEDTQYF. J is TRBJ2-3 and V is TRBV11-2; no clear D gene. The V gene lost 3 bases and the J gene lost 5 bases, with 6 bases spanning the gap. This CDR3 is built from 12 residues. Germline lookup yields CDR1 SGHAT and CDR2 FQNNGV. Filled out from reference TRBV11-2 and TRBJ2-3, the complete variable domain reads EAGVAQSPRYKIIEKRQSVAFWCNPISGHATLYWYQQILGQGPKLLIQFQNNGVVDDSQLPKDRFSAERLKGVDSTLKIQPAKLEDSAVYLCASSLTEDTQYFGPGTRLTVL.

This rearrangement joins TRBV9 to TRBJ2-1; 16 bases fit TRBD2. Germline-derived CDR1 and CDR2 are SGDLS and YYNGEE. With V trimmed by 3 bases and J by 10 bases, 10 bases remained unmatched. The CDR3 loop spans 17 amino acids. CDR3 nucleotide sequence: TGTGCCAGCAGCGAAATGGGACTAGCGGGAGGGCCACAAGAGCAGTTCTTC. Translating it yields CASSEMGLAGGPQEQFF.

The chain uses TRBV7-9 and TRBJ1-1, with no clear D. V was trimmed by 2 bases and J by 6 bases, leaving 4 bases between them. CDR1 is SEHNR, CDR2 FQNEAQ, per germline (reference sequence). The CDR3 contains 11 residues. The CDR3: CASSLSPEAFF. As DNA, the CDR3 is TGTGCCAGCAGCTTATCCCCTGAAGCTTTCTTT.

This rearrangement joins TRBV15 to TRBJ1-1; tentatively, D is TRBD1 (5 bases). V was cut by 4 bases and J by 4 bases, with 7 bases left in between. Germline V gene data show CDR1 as LNHNV and CDR2 as YYDKDF (reference sequence). The CDR3 sequence is 12 residues long. CDR3 sequence reads: CATSMGGTEAFF. CDR3 bases: TGTGCCACCAGCATGGGGGGCACTGAAGCTTTCTTT. Variable domain in full (rest from reference TRBV15 and TRBJ1-1): DAMVIQNPRYQVTQFGKPVTLSCSQTLNHNVMYWYQQKSSQAPKLLFHYYDKDFNNEADTPDNFQSRRPNTSFCFLDIRSPGLGDTAMYLCATSMGGTEAFFGQGTRLTVV.

By its share, this clone is medium-sized (0.01 to 0.1%). The rearrangement links TRBV7-8 to TRBJ1-5, with D perhaps matching TRBD1 (5 bases). V dropped 2 bases and J dropped 1 base, with 9 bases sitting between them. The germline gives CDR1 SGHVS, CDR2 FQNEAQ. There are 15 residues in the CDR3. The CDR3 bases are TGTGCCAGCAGCTTATGGGGGGAAAGCAATCAGCCCCAGCATTTT. Amino acids: CASSLWGESNQPQHF.

The rearrangement uses TRBV15 and TRBJ2-1; D not certain. The germline V and J ends were trimmed by 0 bases and 2 bases, with 14 bases remaining between them. Germline V gives CDR1 LNHNV, CDR2 YYDKDF (reference sequence). The CDR3 contains 17 residues. The CDR3 reads CATSRDFLSEPYNEQFF. The CDR3 region has the DNA TGTGCCACCAGCAGAGATTTTTTGTCGGAACCCTACAATGAGCAGTTCTTC.

Ten or more counts support this clone. The sample carries other DNA sequences with the same CDR3. The rearrangement joins TRBV6-4 to TRBJ2-1; TRBD2 matches 7 bases. The CDR3 is 14 amino acids. Losses at the gene ends were 5 bases for V and 1 base for J; bases not matched to a gene: 2. Per the germline V gene, CDR1 is MRHNA and CDR2 is SNTAGT. Here the CDR3 reads CASSRRESYNEQFF. Here the CDR3 DNA reads TGTGCCAGCAGTAGGCGGGAGTCCTACAATGAGCAGTTCTTC.

The DNA of the CDR3 is TGTGCTAGTTCCGGACAGGGGAGAACCTACGAGCAGTACTTC. Translating it yields CASSGQGRTYEQYF. The chain combines TRBV12-5 with TRBJ2-7, with 9 bases matching TRBD1. With V trimmed by 8 bases and J by 2 bases, 7 bases remained unmatched. The germline V gene has CDR1 LGHNT and CDR2 FRNRAP. The CDR3 runs to 14 residues. Supplemented by reference TRBV12-5 and TRBJ2-7, the full variable domain reads DARVTQTPRHKVTEMGQEVTMRCQPILGHNTVFWYRQTMMQGLELLAYFRNRAPLDDSGMPKDRFSAEMPDATLATLKIQPSEPRDSAVYFCASSGQGRTYEQYFGPGTRLTVT.

Only one count was recorded for this clone. This rearrangement joins TRBV11-2 to TRBJ2-1; 10 bases map to TRBD2. Trimming at V came to 4 bases and at J to 7 bases, leaving 7 bases not matched to a gene. Germline CDR1 and CDR2: SGHAT and FQNNGV. This CDR3 has 15 amino acids. CDR3 in amino acids: CASSYSSGSLNEQFF. The CDR3 bases are TGTGCCAGCAGCTACTCTAGCGGGAGTCTAAATGAGCAGTTCTTC.

This clone occurred a few times. V and J are TRBV5-6 and TRBJ2-7; D is perhaps TRBD2 (5 bases). V was clipped by 0 bases and J by 1 base, with 11 bases between them. This CDR3 comprises 15 residues. Germline V gives CDR1 SGHDT, CDR2 YYEEEE. The chain's CDR3 is CASSLGSSFSYEQYF. CDR3 bases: TGTGCCAGCAGCTTGGGGTCTAGCTTTTCCTACGAGCAGTACTTC.

The rearrangement uses TRBV2 and TRBJ1-2; D is possibly TRBD1 (6 bases). The CDR3 extends over 16 amino acids. V was pared by 9 bases and J by 2 bases, with 22 bases between. CDR1 and CDR2 (germline): SNHLY, FYNNEI. CDR3 loop: CARKDPGRGLNYGYTF. DNA for the CDR3: TGTGCCAGAAAGGACCCAGGGAGGGGGTTGAACTATGGCTACACCTTC.

The chain uses TRBV6-4 and TRBJ2-3; 10 bases match TRBD1. The CDR3 is made up of 18 amino acids. Germline CDR1 and CDR2: MRHNA and SNTAGT. J lost 0 bases, V lost 4 bases, and 10 bases had no gene match. CDR3 sequence (DNA): TGTGCCAGCAGTGGACAGGGGGCGCAGCGGGAGAGCACAGATACGCAGTATTTT. This codes for CASSGQGAQRESTDTQYF.

The V gene is TRBV7-8, the J gene TRBJ2-7, with 14 bases that match TRBD2. The V segment lost 5 bases and the J segment 3 bases; nucleotides outside the gene matches: 12. Germline V gene lookup returns CDR1 SGHVS and CDR2 FQNEAQ. The CDR3 has 18 residues. CDR3 residues: CASSKPGLAGVENYEQYF. As DNA, the CDR3 is TGTGCCAGCAGCAAACCGGGACTAGCGGGAGTGGAGAACTACGAGCAGTACTTC.

The CDR3 coding sequence is TGCGCCAGCAGGTCTCGGACTAGCTTAGATACGCAGTATTTT. Its protein product is CASRSRTSLDTQYF. The J gene is TRBJ2-3, the V gene TRBV5-1; 8 bases are a match to TRBD2. The germline CDR1 and CDR2 sequences are SGHRS and YFSETQ. Germline trimming cut 5 bases from V and 5 bases from J; bases unmatched to any gene: 7. This CDR3 has 14 residues.

This clone has just a few counts. The chain couples TRBV6-4 to TRBJ2-1; no reliable D call. Between the trimmed V and J ends, which lost 8 bases and 5 bases, there was a span of 16 bases. The CDR3 covers 14 residues. The germline gives CDR1 MRHNA, CDR2 SNTAGT. For the CDR3, the DNA is TGTGCCAGCTTTCAGGATTTCGCGAACAATGAGCAGTTCTTC. Protein: CASFQDFANNEQFF.